This T cell receptor (beta chain) came from a study of blood T cell repertoires in COVID-19. Original data processing: For nucleated cells, counts were estimated from reference gene primer amplification. Using immunoSEQ multiplex PCR, the repertoire was profiled, and TCRdb retains in-frame clones only, with some absent. V and J calls and clone size follow that table, whereas D and trimming were derived from the DNA. Of 300,000 to 350,000 clones in the sample, 80% to 90% are singletons; the top ten hold over 2%. Looked up from germline, CDR1 is SGHTA and CDR2 is FQGNSA. This CDR3 has 13 amino acids. Trimming cost V 6 bases and J 6 bases, with 14 bases left between them.

The chain carries TRBV7-2 and TRBJ1-2; D possibly corresponds to TRBD1 (5 bases). The source material was PBMCs or T cells enriched from blood (not recorded which). The receptor's source is a man younger than 45 who had recovered from COVID-19. Here the CDR3 DNA reads TGTGCCAGCAGGCCAGGGTTTGAAAATGGCTACACCTTC. Protein: CASRPGFENGYTF.